This entry lists 5 T cell receptor beta chains sequenced from one sample in a study of CD8 T cells in Susac syndrome. Random hexamers primed reverse transcription of about 0.45 to 1 ug RNA. Each CDR3 protein gets one entry after TCRdb re-called the immunoSEQ multiplex PCR reads with MiXCR. The sample shows 170,000 or so distinct CDR3 sequences, over 90% of them seen only once. The sequenced sample was CD4+ T cells from PBMCs. The receptors were gathered from a human donor with Susac syndrome.

The CDR3 region has the DNA TGTGCCAGCGGGGGGCCCCCCCTACCGGACAGACCAGAAGAGACCCAGTACTTC. Its translation is CASGGPPLPDRPEETQYF. V and J are TRBV9 and TRBJ2-5; perhaps D is TRBD1 or TRBD2 (6 bases each). The CDR3 contains 18 residues. V lost 7 bases and J lost 3, with 28 bases in between. CDR1 is SGDLS and CDR2 is YYNGEE in the germline V gene.

The chain joins TRBV6-2 or TRBV6-3 to TRBJ2-1, with D possibly being TRBD2 (6 bases). The CDR3 runs 14 residues. With 5 bases removed from V and 8 bases from J, the gap between germline ends came to 16 bases. Germline lookup yields CDR1 MNHEY and CDR2 SVGEGT. The CDR3 here is CASSKTGVSHEQFF. Written as DNA, the CDR3 is TGTGCCAGCAGTAAGACGGGAGTTAGTCATGAGCAGTTCTTC.

The chain carries TRBV6-6 and TRBJ1-1, with D perhaps TRBD1 (6 bases). Germline lookup yields CDR1 MNHNY and CDR2 SVGAGI (reference sequence). Trimming cost V 6 bases and J 11 bases, with 22 bases left between them. This CDR3 spans 14 amino acids. This chain's CDR3 is CASRARTVRGWAFF. CDR3 bases: TGTGCCAGCAGAGCGAGGACAGTCCGAGGGTGGGCTTTCTTT.

The J gene is TRBJ1-2, the V gene TRBV5-1; 7 nucleotides align to TRBD1. Germline-derived CDR1 and CDR2 are SGHRS and YFSETQ. This CDR3 is 15 amino acids long. V shed 4 bases and J 4 bases; nucleotides not matched to a gene: 10. The CDR3 sequence is CASSARQGTSYGYTF. DNA for the CDR3: TGCGCCAGCAGCGCCAGACAGGGAACCAGCTATGGCTACACCTTC.

V and J are TRBV18 and TRBJ2-1; TRBD1 matches 7 bases. Germline V gene sequence: CDR1 KGHSH, CDR2 LQKENI. This CDR3 is built from 16 residues. J was trimmed by 2 bases and V by 2 bases; bases with no gene match: 6. The CDR3 loop is CASSPTGVGPYNEQFF. The CDR3 DNA reads TGTGCCAGCTCACCAACAGGGGTAGGGCCCTACAATGAGCAGTTCTTC.